This TCR beta chain was captured by sequencing in a study of T cells in Graves' hyperthyroidism and ophthalmopathy. Study conclusions and caveats: A model of 13 V-J pairs discriminated ophthalmopathy from stable hyperthyroidism. Also found in blood were most expanded thyroid clonotypes above 0.001.

After removal of 9 bases from V and 5 bases from J, the junction contained 5 bases not matched to a gene. The CDR3 runs 13 residues. The TCR beta CDR3 regions underwent amplification using RNA transcripts as the source. HTBI primers were employed in a first-round RT-PCR of the TCR CDR3. Using its own MiXCR run on the multiplex PCR reads, TCRdb lists one record per CDR3 protein. The data show roughly 380,000 distinct CDR3 sequences, about a fifth seen once. The study enrolled patients aged 18 to 65 with newly diagnosed hyperthyroidism of under 2 months' duration. Patients with uncontrolled infections, other autoimmune diseases, pregnancy or lactation were excluded. Regarding this clonotype: As yet, its antigen is unknown.

This sequence originates from a woman aged 18 to 35 with Graves' hyperthyroidism. The rearrangement uses TRBV12-3 or TRBV12-4 and TRBJ1-5; 9 positions agree with TRBD1. The sequencing sample was made of blood. The CDR3 region has the DNA TGTGCCAGTCCGGACAGGGGCTATCAGCCCCAGCATTTT. It is translated as CASPDRGYQPQHF.